This TCR beta chain is from a study of T cells in Graves' hyperthyroidism and ophthalmopathy. Germline V gene sequence: CDR1 SNHLY, CDR2 FYNNEI. V was pared by 8 bases and J by 1 base, with 18 bases between. The CDR3 spans 16 residues. General study results and limits: In validation, the model predicted ophthalmopathy. These predictions came a median about 6.8 months before onset.

This clonotype was seen more than once but under ten times. The antigen remains unidentified. Amplification targeted TCR beta CDR3 regions from RNA transcripts. TCR CDR3 underwent first-round RT-PCR with the HTBI primer set. TCRdb fed the multiplex PCR reads into MiXCR, producing one record per CDR3 protein. Found here are a few hundred thousand distinct CDR3 sequences, 40% to 55% of them singletons; the top ten hold 15% to 20%. This chain connects TRBV2 to TRBJ1-5, with a possible D match to TRBD1 (6 bases). Sequenced material: peripheral blood or thyroid tissue (not recorded which). This receptor was identified in an adult woman with Graves' disease, either hyperthyroidism or ophthalmopathy (not recorded which). The CDR3 region is CASSPPGTPSNQPQHF. The CDR3 DNA follows: TGTGCCAGCTCACCACCCGGGACACCCAGCAATCAGCCCCAGCATTTT. The variable domain in full, with the rest retrieved from reference TRBV2 and TRBJ1-5, is EPEVTQTPSHQVTQMGQEVILRCVPISNHLYFYWYRQILGQKVEFLVSFYNNEISEKSEIFDDQFSVERPDGSNFTLKIRSTKLEDSAMYFCASSPPGTPSNQPQHFGDGTRLSIL.